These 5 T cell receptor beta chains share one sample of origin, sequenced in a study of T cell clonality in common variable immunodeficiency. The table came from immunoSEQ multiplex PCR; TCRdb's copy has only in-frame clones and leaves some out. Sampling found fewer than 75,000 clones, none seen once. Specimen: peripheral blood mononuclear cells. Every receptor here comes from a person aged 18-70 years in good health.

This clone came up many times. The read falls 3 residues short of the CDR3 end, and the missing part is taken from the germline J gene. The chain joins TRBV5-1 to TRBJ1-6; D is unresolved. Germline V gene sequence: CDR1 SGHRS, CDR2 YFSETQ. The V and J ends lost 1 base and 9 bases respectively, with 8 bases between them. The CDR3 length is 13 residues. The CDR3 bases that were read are TGCGCCAGCAGCTTGTCCTACAGTTCACCC. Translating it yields CASSLSYSSP. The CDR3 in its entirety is CASSLSYSSPLHF. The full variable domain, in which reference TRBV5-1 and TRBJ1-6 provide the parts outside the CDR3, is KAGVTQTPRYLIKTRGQQVTLSCSPISGHRSVSWYQQTPGQGLQFLFEYFSETQRNKGNFPGRFSGRQFSNSRSEMNVSTLELGDSALYLCASSLSYSSPLHFGNGTRLTVT.

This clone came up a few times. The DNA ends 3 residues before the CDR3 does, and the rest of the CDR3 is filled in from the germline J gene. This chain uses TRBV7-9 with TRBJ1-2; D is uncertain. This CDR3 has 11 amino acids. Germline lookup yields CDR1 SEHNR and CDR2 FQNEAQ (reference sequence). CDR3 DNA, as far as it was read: TGTGCCAGCAGCGTCGAACGGGGC. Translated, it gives CASSVERG. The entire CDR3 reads CASSVERGYTF.

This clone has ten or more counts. CDR3 region: CASSLASRAATEAFF. The CDR3 DNA, read in part, is TGTGCCAGCAGCTTGGCCAGCAGGGCGGCCACTGAA. The chain joins TRBV5-4 to TRBJ1-1; D is perhaps TRBD1 (5 bases). The read finishes 3 residues shy of the CDR3 end, and the germline J gene is used to complete it. CDR1 is SGHNT and CDR2 is YYREEE in the germline V gene (reference sequence). Trimming pared 0 bases from V and 4 bases from J, leaving 13 bases between. The CDR3 has 15 residues.

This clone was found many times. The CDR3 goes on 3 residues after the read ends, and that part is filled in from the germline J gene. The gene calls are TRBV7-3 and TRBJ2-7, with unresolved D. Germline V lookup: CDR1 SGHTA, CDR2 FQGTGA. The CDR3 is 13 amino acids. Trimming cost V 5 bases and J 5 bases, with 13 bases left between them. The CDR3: CASSPSGFHEQYF. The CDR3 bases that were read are TGTGCCAGCAGCCCTTCCGGGTTCCACGAG.

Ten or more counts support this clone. The sequenced part of the CDR3 DNA is TGTGCCAGCAGTTTAATGCAGAGCGGGAGACACACAGATACG. It specifies CASSLMQSGRHTDT. The full CDR3 sequence reads CASSLMQSGRHTDTQYF. The chain combines TRBV28 with TRBJ2-3; 8 bases line up with TRBD2. The read falls 3 residues short of the CDR3 end, and the missing part is taken from the germline J gene. CDR1 is MDHEN and CDR2 is SYDVKM in the germline V gene. The V gene end was trimmed by 2 bases and the J gene end by 2 bases; junction bases not matched to a gene: 9. This CDR3 region has 17 residues.